This TCR beta chain was found in a study of T cell responses to AZD1222 COVID-19 vaccine (dated by TCRdb to the early 2020s). At the level of the whole study: AZD1222 recipients given second doses at about 4 weeks or at about 12 weeks were pooled, since spike-specific TCR depth and breadth were not found to differ between the two schedules. TCR sequencing covered more than 230 trial participants: around 210 given two doses of AZD1222 and some 25 given two doses of MenACWY control vaccine. Trial participants were enrolled into age subgroups of 18-55, 56-69 and 70-plus years, which contained roughly 140, 27 and 60 TCR-sequenced participants, respectively. Results and caveats for the whole study, not just this receptor: The vaccine-associated CD4 TCRs covered the entire spike protein, and the dominant responses fell in regions 160-218 and 743-854. Most participants were white British and females outnumbered males, and the authors suggested that clonal diversity may have been underestimated. After two AZD1222 doses, spike-specific TCR breadth and depth were significantly higher than at day 0 and than in MenACWY recipients. In the small 56-69-year group, the increase in depth fell short of significance, most likely because of low power. No day 14 peak-response samples were available, so repertoires were characterized only after the peak T cell response. Conclusions about previously exposed vaccinees are limited because only five to seven AZD1222 recipients were SARS-CoV-2 seropositive at baseline. Reportedly, almost half of the unique spike-specific TCRs recognized epitopes lying outside the regions that are mutated in the B.1.351 and B.1.1.7 variants.

As for this clone: No cognate antigen has been identified for it. It has no much larger one-base neighbor in the sample; base qualities were not kept. Distinct nucleotide sequences in the sample also encode this CDR3.

The CDR3 regions of human TCRbeta chains were subjected to immunosequencing. Turning to the authors' computational methods: Repertoire TCRs were checked for matches against a reference library of SARS-CoV-2-specific TCRs that had been generated using the MIRA antigen-specificity platform. Breadth was defined as the fraction of unique TCRs that were SARS-CoV-2-associated. Depth was defined as the fraction of total T cells that were SARS-CoV-2-associated. Using the MIRA data, every spike-specific TCR was mapped to the spike region that the TCR reacted to and assigned to either a CD4 or a CD8 class. Log10-transformed breadth and depth values were compared by one-way ANOVA with Sidak's multiple comparisons tests. In its TCRdb copy, this immuneACCESS table keeps in-frame sequences only and misses some clones. Where compared with another copy, unresolved V genes explain less than half of these, and the others have no known cause. V and J calls and clone size follow that table, whereas D and trimming were derived from the DNA. Present in this sample are 150,000 or so clones, under 95% of which were seen just once. The ten largest clones add up to 15% to 20% of the sample.

The time point label, as the study defines it: baseline before first vaccination. The vaccinee samples were drawn from two UK trials, COV001 and COV002, one of which was a single-blind randomized controlled phase 2/3 trial testing AZD1222 (ChAdOx1 nCoV-19) in healthy adults. For TCRbeta chain sequencing, PBMC samples were collected from trial participants at day 0 and at day 28 after the second dose. Specimen: peripheral blood, collected on day 0 of AZD1222 vaccination. The origin of this receptor is an adult in good health.

CDR3 reads: CASSLAGGDQPQHF. The sequence in DNA is TGTGCCAGCAGCTTGGCCGGGGGGGATCAGCCCCAGCATTTT. The rearranged segments are TRBV5-6 and TRBJ1-5; TRBD1 is a weak D gene call, 5 bases matching. CDR3 length: 14 amino acids, cysteine to phenylalanine. Here the CDR3 DNA is all that survives: 42 bases in frame from base 1. In the germline V gene, CDR1 corresponds to SGHDT and CDR2 to YYEEEE. Deletion took 0 bases off V and 5 bases off J, with a span of 9 bases between the germline ends.